This TCR beta chain appears in the sequencing data of a study of T cells after yellow fever vaccination. As for the study in general: SMART-Seq v4 Ultra Low Input handled preparation of low-cell-number fractions.

Germline-derived CDR1 and CDR2 are DFQATT and SNEGSKA (reference sequence). CDR3 length: 15 amino acids. Whole-study results and caveats: Most primary-vaccination clones recurred post-booster (more than 95% CD4, about 90% CD8). The secondary response was weaker, and its peak arrived faster, on day 5 versus 15.

In this sample, this clonotype turned up many times. Its specificity is not known. TCRdb re-called the 5' RACE reads through MiXCR, storing one row per CDR3 protein. Altogether around 600,000 distinct CDR3 sequences are present, around 12% being singletons, with the ten largest covering about 15%. Material: PBMCs, obtained on the day of the yellow fever booster vaccination. The chain joins TRBV20-1 to TRBJ1-4, with 10 bases aligning to TRBD1. The source of this sequence is a man aged 25-40 years who received the YFV17D yellow fever vaccine. CDR3 loop: CRGQGMTATNEKLFF. In nucleotides, the CDR3 is TGCAGGGGACAGGGGATGACGGCAACTAATGAAAAACTGTTTTTT.